These 26 T cell receptor beta chains were all obtained from the same sample, sequenced in a study of control samples from healthy donors and cancer patients. Sequencing used immunoSEQ multiplex PCR; TCRdb keeps in-frame clones, though not all of them. In the table there are about 51,000 clones, 89% of which are singletons. Input material: PBMCs. The receptors here all came from a man in his forties with colorectal cancer.

CDR3 region: CASSSGSFSVYEQYF. DNA for the CDR3: TGTGCCAGCAGTTCGGGATCCTTTAGTGTCTACGAGCAGTACTTC. The chain joins TRBV27 to TRBJ2-7, with a tentative D call TRBD2 (5 bases). In germline, CDR1 is MNHEY, CDR2 SMNVEV (reference sequence). The CDR3 sequence is 15 residues long. Trimming removed 4 bases at V and 3 bases at J, with 16 bases between.

V usage is TRBV6-4 and J usage is TRBJ2-1; D uncertain. V gave up 0 bases and J gave up 10 bases, with 16 bases separating them. The CDR3 runs to 15 residues. CDR1 and CDR2 from the germline V gene are MRHNA and SNTAGT. CDR3 amino acids: CASSDSMDAGLEQFF. The CDR3 nucleotides read TGTGCCAGCAGTGACTCGATGGACGCTGGCTTGGAGCAGTTCTTC.

This chain joins TRBV12-5 and TRBJ1-2; D gene ambiguous. Trimming took 4 bases from V and 6 from J, leaving 12 bases between them. The CDR3 sequence is 13 residues long. Germline CDR1 LGHNT, CDR2 FRNRAP. Here the CDR3 DNA reads TGTGCTAGTGGTTGGACTCTTAGGGATGGCTACACCTTC. It is translated as CASGWTLRDGYTF.

The gene calls are TRBV12-3 or TRBV12-4 and TRBJ2-7; D is perhaps TRBD2 (5 bases). CDR3 length equals 12 residues. V was shortened by 7 bases and J by 4 bases, with 11 bases between the two germline ends. The CDR3 DNA sequence: TGTGCCAGCACCGCTCGGAGGTACGAGCAGTACTTC. Its translation: CASTARRYEQYF.

The J gene is TRBJ2-1, the V gene TRBV11-2; 12 bases are a match to TRBD2. The germline gives CDR1 SGHAT, CDR2 FQNNGV. V was clipped by 4 bases and J by 12 bases; unmatched bases: 10. CDR3 size: 15 residues. The CDR3 DNA is TGTGCCAGCAGCTCCCTAGCGGGAGGGCCTCCGTCGCAGTTCTTC. It encodes CASSSLAGGPPSQFF.

This chain connects TRBV19 to TRBJ1-5; no clear D. V was pared by 3 bases and J by 5 bases, with 11 bases between. Germline V gene data show CDR1 as LNHDA and CDR2 as SQIVND (reference sequence). This CDR3 has 14 amino acids. The CDR3 nucleotides are TGTGCCAGTAGTATTGGGCAGCCCTATCAGCCCCAGCATTTT. It translates to CASSIGQPYQPQHF.

Only one count was recorded for this clone. The chain is built from TRBV4-3 and TRBJ2-1; D ambiguous. Germline CDR1 and CDR2: LGHNA and YSLEER. Trimming took off 0 bases at V and 6 bases at J, with 15 bases between the two ends. The CDR3 extends over 16 amino acids. The CDR3 is CASSQDGVSAVNEQFF. The CDR3 DNA follows: TGCGCCAGCAGCCAAGATGGGGTTAGTGCGGTCAATGAGCAGTTCTTC.

Relative to its sample, this clone is large (0.1 to 1%). The genes are TRBV6-4 and TRBJ1-2, with D possibly being TRBD1 (5 bases). This CDR3 has 17 residues. CDR1 is MRHNA and CDR2 is SNTAGT in the germline V gene. Trimming took off 6 bases at V and 3 bases at J, with 23 bases between the two ends. CDR3 sequence (DNA): TGTGCCAGCAGGGCCACTGGGGACGGACCGGGGGACTATGGCTACACCTTC. Amino acid sequence: CASRATGDGPGDYGYTF.

The gene calls are TRBV5-1 and TRBJ2-3, with D unclear. V was pared by 4 bases and J by 2 bases, with 5 bases between. This CDR3 spans 12 amino acids. Germline assignment: CDR1 SGHRS and CDR2 YFSETQ. The CDR3 loop is CASSTTTDTQYF. The CDR3, as DNA: TGCGCCAGCAGCACCACCACAGATACGCAGTATTTT.

In its sample, this clone was seen once. The chain is built from TRBV7-3 and TRBJ1-1; D is uncertain. CDR3 size: 15 residues. V shed 0 bases and J shed 0 bases, with 8 bases lying between them. CDR1 SGHTA and CDR2 FQGTGA come from the germline V gene. CDR3 sequence reads: CASSLTLEMNTEAFF. The CDR3 bases are TGTGCCAGCAGCTTAACTTTGGAAATGAACACTGAAGCTTTCTTT.

The chain links TRBV28 to TRBJ2-4; D ambiguous. V lost 7 bases and J lost 3, with 19 bases in between. The CDR3 length is 16 residues. Per germline, CDR1 MDHEN and CDR2 SYDVKM. The CDR3 sequence: CASTLGRVGNKNIQYF. The CDR3 nucleotides read TGTGCCAGCACCCTCGGGCGTGTCGGTAACAAAAACATTCAGTACTTC.

V is TRBV27 and J is TRBJ2-3; 15 bases map to TRBD2. Germline loops: CDR1 MNHEY, CDR2 SMNVEV (reference sequence). J lost 2 bases, V lost 8 bases, and 2 bases had no gene match. The CDR3 is 15 amino acids. The CDR3: CASGLAGGTTDTQYF. DNA of the CDR3: TGTGCCAGCGGACTAGCGGGAGGGACCACAGATACGCAGTATTTT.

The table lists this clone with a count of one. The gene calls are TRBV6-2 or TRBV6-3 and TRBJ1-1, with D possibly TRBD1 on 5 matching bases. The CDR3 is 13 residues long. Trimming removed 5 bases at V and 4 bases at J, with 11 bases between. Germline CDR1 and CDR2: MNHEY and SVGEGT. In nucleotides, the CDR3 is TGTGCCAGCAGTGACCCTGACAGCACTGAAGCTTTCTTT. Translating it yields CASSDPDSTEAFF.

The gene calls are TRBV7-9 and TRBJ1-1, with D possibly TRBD1 on 6 matching bases. Germline CDR1 SEHNR, CDR2 FQNEAQ (reference sequence). The length of the CDR3 is 15 residues. V lost 11 bases and J 0 bases, leaving 19 bases between the germline ends. As DNA, the CDR3 is TGTGCCCTCACCCCAACAACAGGGTTGAACACTGAAGCTTTCTTT. Protein product: CALTPTTGLNTEAFF.

The rearrangement uses TRBV10-3 and TRBJ1-5; D is perhaps TRBD1 (6 bases). The CDR3 is made up of 12 amino acids. Deletions cut 10 bases from V and 5 bases from J, with 12 bases between. CDR1 is ENHRY and CDR2 is SYGVKD in the germline V gene. CDR3 nucleotide sequence: TGTGCCACACGGACAGATGATCAGCCCCAGCATTTT. This gives the protein CATRTDDQPQHF.

V and J are TRBV6-5 and TRBJ2-3, with D tentatively TRBD1 (5 bases). The V end lost 6 bases, the J end lost 4 bases, and 11 bases lay between the germline ends. The CDR3 consists of 13 residues. Germline V gene data show CDR1 as MNHEY and CDR2 as SVGAGI. The DNA for the CDR3 is TGTGCCAGCAGCCGCAGGGTCCCAGATACGCAGTATTTT. This translates into CASSRRVPDTQYF.

The CDR3 coding sequence is TGCAGCGTCACAGGACTTCTTCTCCCTACGCAGTATTTT. This codes for CSVTGLLLPTQYF. V and J are TRBV29-1 and TRBJ2-3, with D possibly being TRBD1 or TRBD2 (5 bases each). V shed 6 bases and J shed 8 bases, with 18 bases lying between them. The CDR3 extends over 13 amino acids. Germline V CDR1 and CDR2: SQVTM, ANQGSEA.

The rearrangement joins TRBV5-1 to TRBJ1-4; 8 bases match TRBD1. The CDR3 spans 15 residues. The V gene end was trimmed by 4 bases and the J gene end by 3 bases; junction bases not matched to a gene: 5. Germline loops: CDR1 SGHRS, CDR2 YFSETQ. CDR3 sequence: CASSEGQGANEKLFF. DNA of the CDR3: TGCGCCAGCAGCGAAGGACAGGGCGCTAATGAAAAACTGTTTTTT.

The chain carries TRBV19 and TRBJ2-1; tentative D call: TRBD2 (6 bases). Trimming stripped 3 bases from V and 4 bases from J, with 19 bases between. This CDR3 region has 17 residues. The V gene's germline CDR1 is LNHDA and CDR2 SQIVND (reference sequence). CDR3 region: CASSIWSNGRRYNEQFF. The CDR3 DNA sequence: TGTGCCAGTAGTATTTGGTCCAACGGGAGACGGTACAATGAGCAGTTCTTC.

The V call is TRBV7-8, the J call TRBJ2-5; 11 bases agree with TRBD1. The CDR3 consists of 15 residues. Unmatched junction bases numbered 2, after V lost 5 bases and J lost 0 bases. Looked up from germline, CDR1 is SGHVS and CDR2 is FQNEAQ. The CDR3 coding sequence is TGTGCCAGCAGCCAGGGACAGGGGGACCAAGAGACCCAGTACTTC. Translating gives CASSQGQGDQETQYF.

The genes are TRBV11-3 and TRBJ2-3; maybe TRBD1 (6 bases). Trimming stripped 8 bases from V and 2 bases from J, with 11 bases between. The germline V gene encodes CDR1 SGHNT and CDR2 YENEEA. The CDR3 has 13 residues. The CDR3: CASQQGNTDTQYF. CDR3 nucleotide sequence: TGTGCCAGCCAACAGGGAAACACAGATACGCAGTATTTT.

The chain recombines TRBV11-3 with TRBJ2-7; TRBD1 aligns across 10 bases. Germline V gives CDR1 SGHNT, CDR2 YENEEA. The CDR3 is made up of 15 amino acids. Trimming took 4 bases from V and 2 from J; bases not matched to a gene: 5. This CDR3 reads CASSYNGQGAYEQYF. CDR3 nucleotides: TGTGCCAGCAGCTATAACGGACAGGGGGCCTACGAGCAGTACTTC.

The J gene is TRBJ2-2, the V gene TRBV10-2; 9 nucleotides line up with TRBD2. The trim removed 4 bases at V and 7 bases at J, leaving 10 bases unmatched. CDR1 is WSHSY, CDR2 SAAADI, per germline. This CDR3 spans 16 amino acids. The CDR3 spells CASSVRREGHGGELFF. The CDR3 nucleotides are TGCGCCAGCAGTGTACGGCGGGAGGGCCACGGCGGGGAGCTGTTTTTT.

The chain recombines TRBV11-2 with TRBJ2-1; 9 nucleotides agree with TRBD2. Germline V lookup: CDR1 SGHAT, CDR2 FQNNGV. The CDR3 runs 12 residues. With 6 bases clipped from V and 15 bases from J, the junction kept 9 bases outside the gene matches. CDR3 in amino acids: CASSRVSGSWFF. The DNA for the CDR3 is TGTGCCAGCAGTCGTGTTAGCGGGAGTTGGTTCTTC.

The V and J genes are TRBV5-1 and TRBJ1-4; 8 positions match TRBD1. The germline CDR1 and CDR2 sequences are SGHRS and YFSETQ. V dropped 6 bases and J dropped 6; count of bases not matched to a gene: 10. There are 15 residues in the CDR3. CDR3 DNA: TGCGCCAGCAACCCGACAGGGGCGGGTTATGAAAAACTGTTTTTT. Protein product: CASNPTGAGYEKLFF.

The CDR3 spells CASSEQLGNIQYF. CDR3 coding DNA: TGTGCCAGCAGTGAGCAGTTAGGGAACATTCAGTACTTC. This chain joins TRBV6-4 and TRBJ2-4; D is uncertain. The V and J ends lost 3 bases and 7 bases respectively, with 10 bases between them. This CDR3 region has 13 residues. Germline V gives CDR1 MRHNA, CDR2 SNTAGT.